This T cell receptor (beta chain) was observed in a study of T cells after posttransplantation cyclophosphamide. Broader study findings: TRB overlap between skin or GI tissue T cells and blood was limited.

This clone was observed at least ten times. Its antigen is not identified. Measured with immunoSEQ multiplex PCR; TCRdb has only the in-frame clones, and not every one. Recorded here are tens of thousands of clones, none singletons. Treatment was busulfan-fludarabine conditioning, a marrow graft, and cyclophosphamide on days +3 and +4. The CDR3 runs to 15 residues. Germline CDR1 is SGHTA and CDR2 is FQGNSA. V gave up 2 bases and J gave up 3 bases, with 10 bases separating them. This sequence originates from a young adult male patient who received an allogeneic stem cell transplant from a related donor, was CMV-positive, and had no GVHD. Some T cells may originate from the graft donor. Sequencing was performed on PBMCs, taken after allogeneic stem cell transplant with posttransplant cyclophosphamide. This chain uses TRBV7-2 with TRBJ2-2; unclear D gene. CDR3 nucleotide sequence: TGTGCCAGCAGCTTACGGGTGGAGCACACCGGGGAGCTGTTTTTT. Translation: CASSLRVEHTGELFF.